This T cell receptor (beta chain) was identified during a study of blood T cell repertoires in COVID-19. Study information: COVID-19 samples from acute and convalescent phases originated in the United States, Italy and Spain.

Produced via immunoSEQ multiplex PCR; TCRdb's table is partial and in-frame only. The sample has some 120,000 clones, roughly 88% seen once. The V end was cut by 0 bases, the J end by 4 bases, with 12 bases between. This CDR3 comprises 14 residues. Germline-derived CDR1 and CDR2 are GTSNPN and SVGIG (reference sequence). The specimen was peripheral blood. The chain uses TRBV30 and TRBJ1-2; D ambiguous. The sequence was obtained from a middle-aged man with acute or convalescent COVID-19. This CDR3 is CAWSVGGSGYGYTF. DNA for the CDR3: TGTGCCTGGAGTGTAGGAGGGAGCGGCTATGGCTACACCTTC.